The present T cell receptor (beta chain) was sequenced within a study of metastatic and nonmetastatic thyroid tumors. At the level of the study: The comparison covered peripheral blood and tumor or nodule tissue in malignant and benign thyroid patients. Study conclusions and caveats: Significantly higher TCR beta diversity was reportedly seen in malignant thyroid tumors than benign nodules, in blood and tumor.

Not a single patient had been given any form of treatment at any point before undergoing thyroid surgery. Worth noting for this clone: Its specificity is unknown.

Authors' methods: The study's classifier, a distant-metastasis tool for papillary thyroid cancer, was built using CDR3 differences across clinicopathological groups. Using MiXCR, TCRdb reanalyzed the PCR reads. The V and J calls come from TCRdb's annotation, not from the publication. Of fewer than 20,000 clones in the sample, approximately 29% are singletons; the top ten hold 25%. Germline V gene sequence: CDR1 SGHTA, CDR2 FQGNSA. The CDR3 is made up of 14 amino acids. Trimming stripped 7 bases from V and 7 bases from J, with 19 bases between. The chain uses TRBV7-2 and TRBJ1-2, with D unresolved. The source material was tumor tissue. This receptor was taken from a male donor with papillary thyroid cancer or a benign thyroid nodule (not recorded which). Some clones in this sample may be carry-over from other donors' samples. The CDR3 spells CASMWGRESSGYTF. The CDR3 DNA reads TGTGCCAGCATGTGGGGTCGGGAATCCTCTGGCTACACCTTC.